One sample yielded the 28 T cell receptor beta chains listed below, sequenced in a study of T cells in Graves' hyperthyroidism and ophthalmopathy. The CDR3 regions of TCR beta were amplified from RNA transcripts. When the TCR CDR3 underwent first-round RT-PCR, the HTBI primer set was used. MiXCR was run by TCRdb on the multiplex PCR reads, yielding one entry per CDR3 protein. The repertoire holds a few hundred thousand distinct CDR3 sequences, about 46% seen once, with about two fifths in the top ten. The sample comprised peripheral blood or thyroid tissue (not recorded which). Source of these receptors: an adult woman with Graves' disease, either hyperthyroidism or ophthalmopathy (not recorded which).

This clonotype turned up a few times. The chain recombines TRBV18 with TRBJ1-2; D gene ambiguous. The CDR3 has 13 residues. V lost 2 bases, J lost 2 bases, and 6 bases lay in between. Germline CDR1 KGHSH, CDR2 LQKENI. CDR3 sequence reads: CASSPERNYGYTF. CDR3 nucleotides: TGTGCCAGCTCACCAGAGAGGAACTATGGCTACACCTTC.

The chain joins TRBV5-1 to TRBJ1-5, with 8 bases lining up with TRBD1. Per the germline V gene, CDR1 is SGHRS and CDR2 is YFSETQ. The CDR3 is 15 amino acids. V lost 2 bases and J lost 3; bases outside the gene matches: 4. The CDR3 loop reads CASSFTGGDNQPQHF. The DNA for the CDR3 is TGCGCCAGCAGCTTTACAGGGGGTGACAATCAGCCCCAGCATTTT.

The chain uses TRBV20-1 and TRBJ1-6; no definite D call. The germline gives CDR1 DFQATT, CDR2 SNEGSKA (reference sequence). Trimming pared 1 base from V and 3 bases from J, leaving 4 bases between. The CDR3 runs to 13 residues. CDR3 protein: CSARGIYNSPLHF. CDR3 bases: TGCAGTGCTAGAGGAATCTATAATTCACCCCTCCACTTT.

V usage is TRBV10-3 and J usage is TRBJ2-7; D not resolved. V was trimmed by 10 bases and J by 4 bases, leaving 14 bases between them. Germline loops: CDR1 ENHRY, CDR2 SYGVKD. The CDR3 has 12 amino acids. The CDR3, as DNA: TGTGCCACGGCCGATCGTCAATACGAGCAGTACTTC. Protein sequence: CATADRQYEQYF.

In nucleotides, the CDR3 is TGTGCCACCAGCACCGAGACAGGGTTTATCTATGGCTACACCTTC. Protein sequence: CATSTETGFIYGYTF. The chain is built from TRBV15 and TRBJ1-2; 7 nucleotides align to TRBD1. The CDR3 covers 15 residues. J lost 4 bases, V lost 4 bases, and 9 bases had no gene match. Germline V gene data show CDR1 as LNHNV and CDR2 as YYDKDF (reference sequence).

This clonotype was counted ten times or more. The rearrangement uses TRBV6-1 and TRBJ1-1; D not resolved. Germline V lookup: CDR1 MNHNS, CDR2 SASEGT. The V end was cut by 7 bases, the J end by 0 bases, with 9 bases between. The CDR3 has 13 amino acids. Here the CDR3 DNA reads TGTGCCAGCATGAGGGTTTTGAACACTGAAGCTTTCTTT. Amino acids: CASMRVLNTEAFF.

This clonotype was recorded many times. The chain links TRBV11-2 to TRBJ1-2, with D hard to call. Germline CDR1 SGHAT, CDR2 FQNNGV. The ends were cut back, 8 bases at V and 4 bases at J, with 11 bases in the middle. The CDR3 runs to 12 residues. The CDR3 DNA reads TGTGCCAGCTCCATACTTTCCTATGGCTACACCTTC. Translated: CASSILSYGYTF.

The rearrangement links TRBV5-1 to TRBJ2-5; D not certain. This CDR3 spans 14 amino acids. Germline CDR1 SGHRS, CDR2 YFSETQ. The germline V and J ends were trimmed by 3 bases and 4 bases, with 13 bases remaining between them. Here the CDR3 DNA reads TGCGCCAGCAGCTCCCGGGTTCGAGGAGAGACCCAGTACTTC. Its protein product is CASSSRVRGETQYF.

This clonotype was detected a few times. The rearrangement joins TRBV2 to TRBJ2-3; maybe TRBD2 (6 bases). CDR1 SNHLY and CDR2 FYNNEI come from the germline V gene. The CDR3 runs to 16 residues. The germline V and J ends were trimmed by 3 bases and 0 bases, with 13 bases remaining between them. The CDR3 reads CASSEGLAPSTDTQYF. The CDR3 DNA follows: TGTGCCAGCAGTGAGGGTCTAGCGCCTAGCACAGATACGCAGTATTTT.

The chain is built from TRBV5-1 and TRBJ2-7, with D possibly TRBD2 on 6 matching bases. V lost 0 bases and J lost 2, with 15 bases in between. Germline CDR1 and CDR2: SGHRS and YFSETQ. This CDR3 comprises 16 residues. This CDR3 is CASSLGPSDGAYEQYF. The CDR3 bases are TGCGCCAGCAGCTTGGGACCTAGCGATGGAGCCTACGAGCAGTACTTC.

This chain joins TRBV13 and TRBJ2-5; tentatively, D is TRBD2 (5 bases). CDR3 length: 15 amino acids. Deletions cut 4 bases from V and 5 bases from J, with 17 bases between. Germline-derived CDR1 and CDR2 are PRHDT and FYEKMQ (reference sequence). The CDR3 DNA sequence: TGTGCCAGCAGCTCAGTCGTCAGCGGTGCGGAGACCCAGTACTTC. Translation gives CASSSVVSGAETQYF.

This clonotype was counted once. The chain couples TRBV6-5 to TRBJ2-7; 7 bases map to TRBD1. The germline V gene has CDR1 MNHEY and CDR2 SVGAGI. The V segment lost 2 bases and the J segment 0 bases; nucleotides outside the gene matches: 7. There are 16 residues in the CDR3. CDR3 protein: CASSYRTGRVSYEQYF. The CDR3 region has the DNA TGTGCCAGCAGTTACCGGACAGGTCGAGTCTCCTACGAGCAGTACTTC.

This chain links TRBV7-6 with TRBJ1-3; perhaps TRBD1 as D (6 bases). Germline CDR1 reads SGHVS; CDR2 reads FNYEAQ. This CDR3 spans 12 amino acids. V was cut by 5 bases and J by 11 bases, with 13 bases left in between. The CDR3 DNA sequence: TGTGCCAGCAGCCTCAACAGGGTGTCCATATATTTT. Translated: CASSLNRVSIYF.

In its sample, this clonotype was seen once. This chain links TRBV28 with TRBJ1-2; unclear D gene. V lost 6 bases to trimming and J lost 3 bases, with 14 bases between them. Per the germline V gene, CDR1 is MDHEN and CDR2 is SYDVKM. This CDR3 is 14 amino acids long. This CDR3 reads CASRRHSDHYGYTF. CDR3 DNA sequence: TGTGCCAGCAGGCGGCATTCGGACCACTATGGCTACACCTTC.

This rearrangement joins TRBV29-1 to TRBJ2-7; 7 nucleotides agree with TRBD1. This CDR3 has 12 amino acids. Per the germline V gene, CDR1 is SQVTM and CDR2 is ANQGSEA. CDR3 bases: TGCAGGCTCAGCAGGGGGACCTACGAGCAGTACTTC. Translation gives CRLSRGTYEQYF.

The chain has TRBV2 and TRBJ2-2; D is ambiguous. This CDR3 region has 14 residues. Germline CDR1 reads SNHLY; CDR2 reads FYNNEI. Trimming pared 7 bases from V and 4 bases from J, leaving 13 bases between. The CDR3 reads CASTEGEVTGELFF. The CDR3, as DNA: TGTGCCAGCACCGAAGGAGAGGTCACCGGGGAGCTGTTTTTT.

For the CDR3, the DNA is TGCAGCGTGGGGACAGAGTATGGCTACACCTTC. This encodes CSVGTEYGYTF. V usage is TRBV29-1 and J usage is TRBJ1-2, with 7 positions matching TRBD1. CDR3 size: 11 residues. Trimming cost V 6 bases and J 5 bases; bases outside gene matches: 3. Per germline, CDR1 SQVTM and CDR2 ANQGSEA.

This clonotype showed up many times. Here the CDR3 reads CSVEGLAGDYSYEQYF. CDR3 DNA: TGCAGCGTTGAAGGACTAGCGGGAGACTATTCCTACGAGCAGTACTTC. This chain connects TRBV29-1 to TRBJ2-7; 12 positions match TRBD2. Germline CDR1 SQVTM, CDR2 ANQGSEA. This CDR3 comprises 16 residues. The trim removed 1 base at V and 1 base at J, leaving 5 bases unmatched.

This clonotype has a single count. This chain joins TRBV29-1 and TRBJ2-7; 9 bases agree with TRBD2. The J segment lost 5 bases and the V segment lost 6 bases, leaving 11 bases of the junction unmatched. Germline CDR1 reads SQVTM; CDR2 reads ANQGSEA. The CDR3 is 14 amino acids. CDR3 protein: CSVAPLAGSNEQYF. The CDR3 DNA reads as TGCAGCGTGGCGCCCCTAGCGGGATCCAACGAGCAGTACTTC.

Turning to this clonotype: It may be a read error: a sequence one base away is much more abundant. The chain couples TRBV9 to TRBJ1-1; D unresolved. The CDR3 contains 14 residues. The V gene's germline CDR1 is SGDLS and CDR2 YYNGEE. CDR3 loop: CANSQDPEGTEAFF. In nucleotides, the CDR3 is TGTGCCAACAGCCAAGATCCCGAGGGCACTGAAGCTTTCTTT.

This chain uses TRBV24-1 with TRBJ2-5; TRBD1 matches at 7 bases. Germline CDR1 and CDR2: KGHDR and SFDVKD. After removal of 11 bases from V and 6 bases from J, the junction contained 11 bases not matched to a gene. The CDR3 runs to 13 residues. The CDR3 spells CAIAQGSTQTQYF. CDR3 DNA sequence: TGTGCCATCGCACAGGGGTCGACCCAGACCCAGTACTTC.

This clonotype has just a few counts. This chain links TRBV5-1 with TRBJ1-3; unclear D gene. Germline V gives CDR1 SGHRS, CDR2 YFSETQ. V lost 4 bases, J lost 0 bases, and 11 bases lay in between. The length of the CDR3 is 15 residues. The CDR3 DNA sequence: TGCGCCAGCAGCGCCCGGTCGGGCTCTGGAAACACCATATATTTT. Protein sequence: CASSARSGSGNTIYF.

A note on this clonotype: The junction departs from the called germline gene at one end, perhaps through a read error. J is TRBJ2-7 and V is TRBV10-3, with TRBD2 as a possible D gene (5 bases). This CDR3 is built from 12 residues. Germline lookup yields CDR1 ENHRY and CDR2 SYGVKD. CDR3 nucleotide sequence: TGTGCCATCAGTGCGGCTACCGGGGAGCTGTACTTC. Translated: CAISAATGELYF.

V usage is TRBV9 and J usage is TRBJ1-4; D remains unclear. Germline assignment: CDR1 SGDLS and CDR2 YYNGEE. CDR3 length: 13 residues. V was shortened by 4 bases and J by 8 bases, with 12 bases between the two germline ends. The CDR3 is CASSPIGIEKLFF. The CDR3 DNA sequence: TGTGCCAGCAGCCCGATTGGGATCGAAAAACTGTTTTTT.

This clonotype has ten or more counts. The V and J genes are TRBV2 and TRBJ1-5, with 7 nucleotides matching TRBD1. The CDR3 runs 15 residues. The V segment lost 5 bases and the J segment 4 bases; nucleotides outside the gene matches: 8. The germline V gene encodes CDR1 SNHLY and CDR2 FYNNEI. DNA for the CDR3: TGTGCCAGCAGTCCCGACAGGGTTAGGAATCAGCCCCAGCATTTT. It translates to CASSPDRVRNQPQHF.

CDR3 DNA: TGTGCCAGCAGCCAAAAATCGGACGGGCCCCAGCATTTT. As protein: CASSQKSDGPQHF. The V and J genes are TRBV14 and TRBJ1-5, with D uncertain. In germline, CDR1 is SGHDN, CDR2 FVKESK. This CDR3 has 13 amino acids. V was shortened by 2 bases and J by 9 bases, with 11 bases between the two germline ends.

In regard to this clonotype: This clone may be a read error of a much larger clone one base away. The rearrangement links TRBV4-3 to TRBJ1-1; perhaps TRBD1 as D (5 bases). The V gene's germline CDR1 is LGHNA and CDR2 YSLEER. CDR3 size: 15 residues. The DNA for the CDR3 is TGCGCCAGCAGCCAAGAGATTCTTGGGGGGACTGTAGCTTTCTTT. Its protein is CASSQEILGGTVAFF.

Of note for this clonotype: Germline and junction disagree at one end, which may indicate a read error. The chain couples TRBV29-1 to TRBJ2-7; D gene uncertain. The germline V gene has CDR1 SQVTM and CDR2 ANQGSEA. The CDR3 runs 12 residues. DNA of the CDR3: TGCAGCGTAGAAGCTTTCTCCTACGAGCAGTACTTC. Its translation is CSVEAFSYEQYF.